This TCR beta chain was recorded in a study of OX40 agonist ivuxolimab in advanced cancers. Study conclusions and caveats: In the 0.1-3.0 mg/kg groups, partial responders showed among the lowest expansion. Expanded clones were, on average, more numerous in CD8+ T cells than in CD4+.

Clones were sequenced by immunoSEQ multiplex PCR, and TCRdb holds only the in-frame ones, with some missing. The sample has 72,000 or so clones; about nine tenths are singletons. This clone turned up a few times. Its antigen is currently unknown. Trimming shortened V by 1 base and J by 0 bases, and 7 bases separated the two germline ends. The CDR3 loop spans 15 amino acids. Germline CDR1 is SEHNR and CDR2 is FQNEAQ (reference sequence). V usage is TRBV7-9 and J usage is TRBJ1-5; the D gene is possibly TRBD1 (6 bases). The clonotype was recovered from an adult with an advanced solid tumor such as melanoma, head and neck, liver or kidney cancer. The sample here was CD4+ or CD8+ T cells sorted from blood, taken in a trial of the OX40 agonist ivuxolimab. The chain's CDR3 is CASSLGTDSNQPQHF. CDR3 DNA: TGTGCCAGCAGCTTAGGGACAGATAGCAATCAGCCCCAGCATTTT.